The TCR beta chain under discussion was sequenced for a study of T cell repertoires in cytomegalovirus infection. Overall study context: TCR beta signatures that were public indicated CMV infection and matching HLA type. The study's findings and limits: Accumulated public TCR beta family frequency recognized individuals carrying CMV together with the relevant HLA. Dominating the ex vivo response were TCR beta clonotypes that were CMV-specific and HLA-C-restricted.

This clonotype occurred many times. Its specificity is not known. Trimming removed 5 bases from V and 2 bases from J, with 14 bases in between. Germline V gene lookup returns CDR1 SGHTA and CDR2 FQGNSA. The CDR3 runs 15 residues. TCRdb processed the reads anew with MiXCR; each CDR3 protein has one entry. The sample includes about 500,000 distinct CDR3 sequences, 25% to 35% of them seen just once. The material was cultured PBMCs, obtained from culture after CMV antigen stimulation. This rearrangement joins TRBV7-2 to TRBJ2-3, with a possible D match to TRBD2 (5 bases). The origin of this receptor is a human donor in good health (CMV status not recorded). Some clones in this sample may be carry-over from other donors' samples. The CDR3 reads CASSKTRTHTDTQYF. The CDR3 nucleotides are TGTGCCAGCAGCAAAACTAGAACCCACACAGATACGCAGTATTTT. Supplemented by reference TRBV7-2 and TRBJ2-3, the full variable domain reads GAGVSQSPSNKVTEKGKDVELRCDPISGHTALYWYRQSLGQGLEFLIYFQGNSAPDKSGLPSDRFSAERTGGSVSTLTIQRTQQEDSAVYLCASSKTRTHTDTQYFGPGTRLTVL.